The T cell receptor (beta chain) described here comes from a study of blood T cell repertoires in COVID-19. With respect to this clone: An end of the junction does not agree with germline; a read error may underlie this.

Assay used: immunoSEQ multiplex PCR; TCRdb lists only in-frame clones, some missing. The sample holds about 370,000 clones; roughly nine tenths are singletons and the top ten take 0.95% to 1.1%. Per the germline V gene, CDR1 is SGHNT and CDR2 is YYREEE (reference sequence). This CDR3 spans 14 amino acids. The clonotype originates from a man in his late teens or twenties who had recovered from COVID-19. Sequencing was performed on PBMCs or T cells enriched from blood (not recorded which). The chain recombines TRBV5-4 with TRBJ2-1; maybe TRBD1 (6 bases). CDR3 nucleotide sequence: TGTGCCAGCAGCTCCGGGACATCCTTCAATGAGCAGTTCTTC. It codes for CASSSGTSFNEQFF.